A single sample gave rise to the 21 T cell receptor beta chains below, sequenced in a study of PD-1 blockade in mismatch repair-deficient tumors. Repertoires were generated with immunoSEQ multiplex PCR, while TCRdb's copy carries only in-frame clones and drops some. The sample records about 51,000 clones, around four fifths being singletons. The sample was peripheral blood, taken 4 weeks after starting pembrolizumab. The receptors originated from an adult with mismatch repair-deficient cancer.

This rearrangement joins TRBV7-8 to TRBJ2-1; 8 bases are a match to TRBD2. Germline loops: CDR1 SGHVS, CDR2 FQNEAQ. This CDR3 region has 14 residues. The J segment lost 6 bases and the V segment lost 5 bases, leaving 6 bases of the junction unmatched. DNA for the CDR3: TGTGCCAGCAGCAGGCGGGAGGCCTCCAATGAGCAGTTCTTC. Amino acid sequence: CASSRREASNEQFF.

The V gene is TRBV18, the J gene TRBJ1-4; D remains ambiguous. The CDR3 sequence is 13 residues long. Trimming pared 3 bases from V and 5 bases from J, leaving 7 bases between. CDR1 is KGHSH and CDR2 is LQKENI in the germline V gene. The chain's CDR3 is CASSPAVNEKLFF. DNA for the CDR3: TGTGCCAGCTCACCGGCAGTAAATGAAAAACTGTTTTTT. The full variable domain, with the rest looked up from reference TRBV18 and TRBJ1-4, is NAGVMQNPRHLVRRRGQEARLRCSPMKGHSHVYWYRQLPEEGLKFMVYLQKENIIDESGMPKERFSAEFPKEGPSILRIQQVVRGDSAAYFCASSPAVNEKLFFGSGTQLSVL.

J is TRBJ1-4 and V is TRBV19; tentative D call: TRBD1 (5 bases). Germline lookup yields CDR1 LNHDA and CDR2 SQIVND (reference sequence). The CDR3 spans 14 residues. V was shortened by 8 bases and J by 6 bases, with 16 bases between the two germline ends. CDR3 sequence: CASGALQAYEKLFF. The CDR3 coding sequence is TGTGCCAGTGGGGCGTTACAGGCCTATGAAAAACTGTTTTTT.

This chain joins TRBV14 and TRBJ1-4; unclear D gene. Trimming removed 0 bases at V and 7 bases at J, with 9 bases between. Germline V CDR1 and CDR2: SGHDN, FVKESK. This CDR3 has 14 residues. CDR3: CASSQDYGAEKLFF. Written as DNA, the CDR3 is TGTGCCAGCAGCCAAGATTACGGTGCTGAAAAACTGTTTTTT.

This clone was recorded many times. V usage is TRBV14 and J usage is TRBJ2-3, with D perhaps TRBD2 (5 bases). Germline V gene data show CDR1 as SGHDN and CDR2 as FVKESK. The CDR3 has 15 amino acids. V gave up 5 bases and J gave up 4 bases, with 16 bases separating them. Here the CDR3 reads CASSDFGRAPDTQYF. DNA for the CDR3: TGTGCCAGCAGCGACTTTGGGAGAGCTCCAGATACGCAGTATTTT.

The genes are TRBV16 and TRBJ2-7; D not resolved. Germline V CDR1 and CDR2: KGHSY, FQNENV. The CDR3 is made up of 14 amino acids. V was pared by 0 bases and J by 0 bases, with 6 bases between. The CDR3 loop reads CASSQSRSSYEQYF. CDR3 in DNA: TGTGCCAGCAGCCAATCGCGGAGCTCCTACGAGCAGTACTTC.

V and J are TRBV15 and TRBJ1-5; tentatively, D is TRBD1 (6 bases). V lost 0 bases to trimming and J lost 3 bases, with 9 bases between them. The CDR3 runs 15 residues. Germline values: CDR1 LNHNV, CDR2 YYDKDF (reference sequence). The CDR3 nucleotides are TGTGCCACCAGCAGAGATCCGGGGGCCAATCAGCCCCAGCATTTT. Residues: CATSRDPGANQPQHF.

The chain recombines TRBV5-8 with TRBJ2-5; 12 nucleotides align to TRBD2. CDR3 size: 16 residues. The trim removed 4 bases at V and 5 bases at J, leaving 9 bases unmatched. Germline V gene lookup returns CDR1 SGHTS and CDR2 YDEGEE. The CDR3 DNA is TGTGCCAGCAGCCCTGGGACTAGCGGGCGTCAGGAGACCCAGTACTTC. Translating it yields CASSPGTSGRQETQYF.

This chain links TRBV9 with TRBJ2-1; D unresolved. V lost 2 bases and J lost 1, with 7 bases in between. The CDR3 has 14 amino acids. Germline-derived CDR1 and CDR2 are SGDLS and YYNGEE. For the CDR3, the DNA is TGTGCCAGCAGCGTCCCCCTGTCCTACAATGAGCAGTTCTTC. Its translation: CASSVPLSYNEQFF. Variable domain in full (rest from reference TRBV9 and TRBJ2-1): DSGVTQTPKHLITATGQRVTLRCSPRSGDLSVYWYQQSLDQGLQFLIQYYNGEERAKGNILERFSAQQFPDLHSELNLSSLELGDSALYFCASSVPLSYNEQFFGPGTRLTVL.

The chain is built from TRBV4-3 and TRBJ2-1; D ambiguous. The germline V gene has CDR1 LGHNA and CDR2 YSLEER. CDR3 length equals 12 residues. V was trimmed by 0 bases and J by 8 bases, leaving 5 bases between them. For the CDR3, the DNA is TGCGCCAGCAGCCAAGATTTGGATGAGCAGTTCTTC. This gives the protein CASSQDLDEQFF.

The V and J genes are TRBV10-1 and TRBJ2-3, with 7 bases identical to TRBD2. After removal of 0 bases from V and 3 bases from J, the junction contained 0 bases not matched to a gene. The length of the CDR3 is 14 residues. Per the germline V gene, CDR1 is WNHNN and CDR2 is SYGVQD (reference sequence). The CDR3 DNA follows: TGCGCCAGCAGTGAGTCCGGGGGGACAGATACGCAGTATTTT. Its translation: CASSESGGTDTQYF.

About this clone: A junction end diverges from the germline sequence, so it may reflect a read error. The CDR3 region is CASSLASSLTGELFF. DNA for the CDR3: TGTGCTAGCAGCTTAGCGTCGTCCTTAACCGGGGAGCTGTTTTTT. J is TRBJ2-2 and V is TRBV7-7; D possibly corresponds to TRBD2 (5 bases). CDR1 and CDR2 (germline): SSHAT, FNYEAQ (reference sequence). The CDR3 runs to 15 residues.

The chain links TRBV4-1 to TRBJ2-7, with TRBD2 as a possible D gene (6 bases). Looked up from germline, CDR1 is MGHRA and CDR2 is YSYEKL. V lost 4 bases to trimming and J lost 4 bases, with 11 bases between them. This CDR3 is built from 13 residues. Here the CDR3 DNA reads TGCGCCAGCAGCCGGGACTCATTTTACGAGCAGTACTTC. This sequence encodes CASSRDSFYEQYF.

This chain links TRBV18 with TRBJ2-6; possibly TRBD1 for D (6 bases). CDR3 size: 16 residues. With 4 bases removed from V and 1 base from J, the gap between germline ends came to 11 bases. Germline-derived CDR1 and CDR2 are KGHSH and LQKENI. CDR3 sequence: CASSLDQGSGANVLTF. In DNA form, the CDR3 reads TGTGCCAGCTCACTGGATCAGGGGTCTGGGGCCAACGTCCTGACTTTC.

The chain joins TRBV5-1 to TRBJ2-6; 9 bases map to TRBD2. CDR1 and CDR2 (germline): SGHRS, YFSETQ. The J segment lost 0 bases and the V segment lost 4 bases, leaving 11 bases of the junction unmatched. The CDR3 covers 19 residues. CDR3 sequence (DNA): TGCGCCAGCAGCAAGACTAGCGGAAGACCCGGCTCTGGGGCCAACGTCCTGACTTTC. Translated, it gives CASSKTSGRPGSGANVLTF.

The V gene is TRBV28, the J gene TRBJ2-3; D uncertain. Germline CDR1 reads MDHEN; CDR2 reads SYDVKM. The CDR3 extends over 14 amino acids. The germline V and J ends were trimmed by 4 bases and 0 bases, with 8 bases remaining between them. The CDR3: CASSSASSTDTQYF. The CDR3 bases are TGTGCCAGCAGTTCCGCATCTAGCACAGATACGCAGTATTTT.

The gene calls are TRBV7-9 and TRBJ2-3, with D unresolved. Per germline, CDR1 SEHNR and CDR2 FQNEAQ (reference sequence). The CDR3 length is 17 residues. Trimming removed 4 bases from V and 0 bases from J, with 17 bases in between. The chain's CDR3 is CASSYPPRPRSTDTQYF. The CDR3 DNA reads TGTGCCAGCAGCTACCCCCCGAGGCCCCGAAGCACAGATACGCAGTATTTT.

The chain is built from TRBV6-1 and TRBJ1-1; D remains unclear. Trimming took off 4 bases at V and 6 bases at J, with 6 bases between the two ends. CDR3 size: 11 residues. Looked up from germline, CDR1 is MNHNS and CDR2 is SASEGT. Here the CDR3 reads CASSARPEAFF. The CDR3 DNA reads as TGTGCCAGCAGTGCAAGGCCTGAAGCTTTCTTT.

The rearrangement links TRBV4-1 to TRBJ1-2, with D hard to call. The CDR3 is made up of 12 amino acids. Looked up from germline, CDR1 is MGHRA and CDR2 is YSYEKL. V lost 0 bases and J 6 bases, leaving 5 bases between the germline ends. The CDR3 DNA sequence: TGCGCCAGCAGCCAAGACAGGAATGGCTACACCTTC. Translated: CASSQDRNGYTF.

The chain couples TRBV5-1 to TRBJ2-1, with TRBD1 matching 10 bases. CDR3 length: 16 residues. Germline CDR1 and CDR2: SGHRS and YFSETQ. Trimming cost V 2 bases and J 6 bases; bases outside gene matches: 8. DNA of the CDR3: TGCGCCAGCAGCTTCCGAGGGACAGGGGAAGGCAATGAGCAGTTCTTC. The encoded protein is CASSFRGTGEGNEQFF.

The chain is built from TRBV9 and TRBJ2-2; 10 bases are a match to TRBD2. The germline V gene encodes CDR1 SGDLS and CDR2 YYNGEE. The V segment lost 2 bases and the J segment 4 bases; nucleotides outside the gene matches: 2. This CDR3 is built from 15 residues. Written as DNA, the CDR3 is TGTGCCAGCAGCGTCGGACTAGCGGCCACCGGGGAGCTGTTTTTT. Its translation is CASSVGLAATGELFF.